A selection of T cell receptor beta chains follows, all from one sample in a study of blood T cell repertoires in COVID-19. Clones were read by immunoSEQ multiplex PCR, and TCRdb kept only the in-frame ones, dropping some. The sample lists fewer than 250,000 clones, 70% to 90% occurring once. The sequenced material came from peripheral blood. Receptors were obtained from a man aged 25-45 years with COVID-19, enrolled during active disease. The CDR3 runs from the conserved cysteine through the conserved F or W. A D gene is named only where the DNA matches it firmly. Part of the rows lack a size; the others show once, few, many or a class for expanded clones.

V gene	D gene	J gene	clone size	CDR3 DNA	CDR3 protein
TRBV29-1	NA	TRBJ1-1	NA	TGCAGCGGGGAGAAGGGCACTGAAGCTTTCTTT	CSGEKGTEAFF
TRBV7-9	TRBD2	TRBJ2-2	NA	TGTGCCAGCAGCCCCCGACTAGCTAGGCCGAACACCGGGGAGCTGTTTTTT	CASSPRLARPNTGELFF
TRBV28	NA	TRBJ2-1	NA	TGTGCCAGCAGTTTCACGTCGGTCTTCTTC	CASSFTSVFF
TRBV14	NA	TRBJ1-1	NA	TGTGCCAGCAGCCAAGATTACAGGGATACTGAAGCTTTCTTT	CASSQDYRDTEAFF
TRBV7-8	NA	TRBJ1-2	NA	TGTGCCAGCAGCTCCCCTACCGGGCCAAGGGAGGGCTACACCTTC	CASSSPTGPREGYTF
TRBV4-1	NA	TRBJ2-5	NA	TGCGCCAGCAGCCGTTCCGGGGAGACCCAGTACTTC	CASSRSGETQYF
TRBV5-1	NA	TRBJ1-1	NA	TGCGCCAGCAGCTTACCAGGTACCTCGAACACTGAAGCTTTCTTT	CASSLPGTSNTEAFF
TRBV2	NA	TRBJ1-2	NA	TGTGCCAGCAGGCTTAACAGGGTTGAGGGCTACACCTTC	CASRLNRVEGYTF
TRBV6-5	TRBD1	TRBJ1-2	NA	TGTGCCAGCAGTTACTCTAGGACAGGGGGTGGCTATGGCTACACCTTC	CASSYSRTGGGYGYTF
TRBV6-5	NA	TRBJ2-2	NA	TGTGCCAGCACCTTTTTCGGGGGAACCGGGGAGCTGTTTTTT	CASTFFGGTGELFF
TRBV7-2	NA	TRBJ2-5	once	TGTGCCAGCAGCCCTACTCTAGGGGGGGGACCCACCCAAGAGACCCAGTACTTC	CASSPTLGGGPTQETQYF
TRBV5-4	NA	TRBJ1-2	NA	TGTGCCAGCACCGCCGCCCGGGGGATCTATGGCTACACCTTC	CASTAARGIYGYTF
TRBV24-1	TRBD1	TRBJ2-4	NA	TGTGCCACCAGTGGTGGCCGGGACAGAAAAAACATTCAGTACTTC	CATSGGRDRKNIQYF
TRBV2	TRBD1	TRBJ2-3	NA	TGTGCCAGCGCTCGGGACAGCTCCACAGATACGCAGTATTTT	CASARDSSTDTQYF
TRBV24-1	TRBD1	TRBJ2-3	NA	TGTGCCACCAGTGAACGACAGGGGGGAGATACGCAGTATTTT	CATSERQGGDTQYF
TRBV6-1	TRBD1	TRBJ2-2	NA	TGTGCCAGCAGTGAGCCAGGGGGCACCGGGGAGCTGTTTTTT	CASSEPGGTGELFF
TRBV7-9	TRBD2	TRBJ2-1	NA	TGTGCCAGCAGCCCCTCCCCAGGGAGCGGGACGTACAATGAGCAGTTCTTC	CASSPSPGSGTYNEQFF
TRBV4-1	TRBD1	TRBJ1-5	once	TGCGCCAGCACGGACAGGACGTATAGCAATCAGCCCCAGCATTTT	CASTDRTYSNQPQHF
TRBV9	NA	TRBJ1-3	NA	TGTGCCAGCAGCGTAGCCCCCAGCTCTGGAAACACCATATATTTT	CASSVAPSSGNTIYF
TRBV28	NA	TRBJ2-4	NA	TGTGCCAGCCGCCCCAGGGGACCCAAAAACATTCAGTACTTC	CASRPRGPKNIQYF
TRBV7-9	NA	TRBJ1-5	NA	TGTGCCAGCAGCTTACGCGGCAATCAGCCCCAGCATTTT	CASSLRGNQPQHF
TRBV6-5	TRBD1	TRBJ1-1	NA	TGTGCCAGCAGTTACTCGGGGACAGGGGGGAGCACTGAAGCTTTCTTT	CASSYSGTGGSTEAFF
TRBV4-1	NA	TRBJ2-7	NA	TGCGCCAGCAGCCAAGGCCTTACGGTTCCCTACGAGCAGTACTTC	CASSQGLTVPYEQYF
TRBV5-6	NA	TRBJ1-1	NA	TGTGCCAGCAGGCCTATTCAGGGTGAAGCTTTCTTT	CASRPIQGEAFF
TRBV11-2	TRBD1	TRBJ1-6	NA	TGTGCCAGCAGCTTACTGACAGGGGGTAATTCACCCCTCCACTTT	CASSLLTGGNSPLHF
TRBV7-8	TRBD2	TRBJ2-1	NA	TGTGCCAGCAGCTTAGGGAGGGTAGCGGGGGATTACAATGAGCAGTTCTTC	CASSLGRVAGDYNEQFF
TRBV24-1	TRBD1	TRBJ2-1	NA	TGTGCCACCAGTGAACATGGGACAGGGGGATGGTCCTACAATGAGCAGTTCTTC	CATSEHGTGGWSYNEQFF
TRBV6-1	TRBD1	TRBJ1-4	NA	TGTGCCAGCAGACTGGGACAGGGTGTTCGTGAAAAACTGTTTTTT	CASRLGQGVREKLFF
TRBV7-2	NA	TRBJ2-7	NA	TGTGCCAGCACCCCGGGACTTTTCTATTACGAGCAGTACTTC	CASTPGLFYYEQYF
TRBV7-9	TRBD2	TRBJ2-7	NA	TGTGCCAGCAGCTCGCCGGGGCGGGGGGACTACGAGCAGTACTTC	CASSSPGRGDYEQYF
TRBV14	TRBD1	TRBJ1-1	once	TGTGCCAGCAGCCCACGTCTATCAGGGGGAACTGAAGCTTTCTTT	CASSPRLSGGTEAFF
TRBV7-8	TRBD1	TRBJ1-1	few	TGTGCCAGCAGCTCGTCACAGGGGCAGAACACTGAAGCTTTCTTT	CASSSSQGQNTEAFF
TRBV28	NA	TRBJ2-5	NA	TGTGCCAGCAGTCCAAGACTAGTCAAAGAGACCCAGTACTTC	CASSPRLVKETQYF
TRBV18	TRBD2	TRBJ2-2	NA	TGTGCCAGCCTTGGGACTAGCGGGATTAACACCGGGGAGCTGTTTTTT	CASLGTSGINTGELFF
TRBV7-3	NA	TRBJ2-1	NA	TGTGCCAGCAGCACCTTAGGGGGTGGGACATACAATGAGCAGTTCTTC	CASSTLGGGTYNEQFF
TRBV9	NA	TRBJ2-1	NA	TGTGCCAGCAGCGTAGAAGGAGGACAGTCAACATACAATGAGCAGTTCTTC	CASSVEGGQSTYNEQFF
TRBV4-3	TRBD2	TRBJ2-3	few	TGCGCCAGCAGCCCCCGGGGGCGGGGGGGCACAGATACGCAGTATTTT	CASSPRGRGGTDTQYF
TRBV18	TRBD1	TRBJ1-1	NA	TGTGCCAGCTCACCCCTGGGGCCAGGGGGCGAGAACACTGAAGCTTTCTTT	CASSPLGPGGENTEAFF
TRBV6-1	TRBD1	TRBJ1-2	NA	TGTGCCAGCAGTGTACGACCACCGGGACAGCTAACCTATGGCTACACCTTC	CASSVRPPGQLTYGYTF
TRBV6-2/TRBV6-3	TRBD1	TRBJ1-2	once	TGTGCCAGCAGTCGAGGACAGGGGGGATATGGCTACACCTTC	CASSRGQGGYGYTF
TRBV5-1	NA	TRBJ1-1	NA	TGCGCCAGCAGCTTGGCGTACATGAACACTGAAGCTTTCTTT	CASSLAYMNTEAFF
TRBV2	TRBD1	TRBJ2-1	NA	TGTGCCAACCCCGGGACAGGGTCATTCAATGAGCAGTTCTTC	CANPGTGSFNEQFF
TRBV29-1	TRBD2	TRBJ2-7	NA	TGCAGCGTTGAGGCCTCTAGCGGGAGGTGGTACGAGCAGTACTTC	CSVEASSGRWYEQYF
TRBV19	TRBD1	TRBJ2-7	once	TGTGCCAGTAGTTCCCGACAGGGGGATGCCTACGAGCAGTACTTC	CASSSRQGDAYEQYF
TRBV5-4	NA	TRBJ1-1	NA	TGTGCCAGCAGCCCCTGGACAGAGAACACTGAAGCTTTCTTT	CASSPWTENTEAFF
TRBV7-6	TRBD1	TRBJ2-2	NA	TGTGCCAGCACCCTTGAGGCAGGGGGCTTCACCGGGGAGCTGTTTTTT	CASTLEAGGFTGELFF
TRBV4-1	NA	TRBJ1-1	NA	TGCGCCAGCAGCCATCGGACAGTGAACACTGAAGCTTTCTTT	CASSHRTVNTEAFF
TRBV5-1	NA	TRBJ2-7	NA	TGCGCCAGCAGCTTGGCCTGGGACACTTTCTACGAGCAGTACTTC	CASSLAWDTFYEQYF
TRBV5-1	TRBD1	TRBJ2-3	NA	TGCGCCAGCAGCTTGGGACAGGGGGCAACAGATACGCAGTATTTT	CASSLGQGATDTQYF
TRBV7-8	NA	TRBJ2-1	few	TGTGCCAGCAGCCACCCGGACCCGGGGGATGAGCAGTTCTTC	CASSHPDPGDEQFF
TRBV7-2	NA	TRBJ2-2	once	TGTGCCAGCAGCCGGAGAGGAGGGGGCACGAACACCGGGGAGCTGTTTTTT	CASSRRGGGTNTGELFF